The TCR beta chain under discussion was sequenced for a study of Tregs in tolerant kidney transplant recipients. Study-level findings and limits: Few patients were studied, so findings need validation in larger groups. This study did not directly address biological reproducibility.

Using immunoSEQ multiplex PCR, the repertoire was profiled, and TCRdb retains in-frame clones only, with some absent. The sample's table shows approximately 350 clones. FACS sorting followed an approximately 6-day coculture of CFSE-labeled recipient PBMCs with irradiated graft donor PBMCs. By frequency, this clone registers medium-sized. Its cognate antigen is unknown. The CDR3 extends 3 residues past the end of the read, so its final part is completed from the germline J gene. The germline V gene has CDR1 DFQATT and CDR2 SNEGSKA (reference sequence). Trimming stripped 2 bases from V and 4 bases from J, with 11 bases between. The CDR3 has 13 amino acids.

The chain combines TRBV20-1 with TRBJ1-2; tentatively, D is TRBD1 (6 bases). This sequence was found in a human patient who received a combined kidney and bone marrow transplant. This sample comprised CD8+ T cells from blood cultured with allogeneic cells, obtained before the transplant. CDR3 DNA (partial): TGCAGTGCTAGATTAGGGGGAGTCTATGGC. Its protein product is CSARLGGVYG. The whole CDR3 region reads CSARLGGVYGYTF.